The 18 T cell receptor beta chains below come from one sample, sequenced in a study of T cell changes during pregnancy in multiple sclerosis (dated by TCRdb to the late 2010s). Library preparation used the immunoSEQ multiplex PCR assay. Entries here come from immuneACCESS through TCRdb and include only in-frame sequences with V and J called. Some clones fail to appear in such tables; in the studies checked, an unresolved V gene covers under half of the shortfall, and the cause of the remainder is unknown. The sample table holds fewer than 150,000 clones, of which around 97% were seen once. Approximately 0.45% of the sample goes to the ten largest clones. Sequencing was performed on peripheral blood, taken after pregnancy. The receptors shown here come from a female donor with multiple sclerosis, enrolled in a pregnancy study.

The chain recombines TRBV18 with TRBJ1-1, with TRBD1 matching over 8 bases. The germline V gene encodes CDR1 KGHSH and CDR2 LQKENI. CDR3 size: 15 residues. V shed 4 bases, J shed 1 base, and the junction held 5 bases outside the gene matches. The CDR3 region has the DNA TGTGCCAGCTCACGAGAGACAGGGGCGAACACTGAAGCTTTCTTT. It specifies CASSRETGANTEAFF. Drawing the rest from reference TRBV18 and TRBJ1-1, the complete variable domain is NAGVMQNPRHLVRRRGQEARLRCSPMKGHSHVYWYRQLPEEGLKFMVYLQKENIIDESGMPKERFSAEFPKEGPSILRIQQVVRGDSAAYFCASSRETGANTEAFFGQGTRLTVV.

The CDR3 region is CASRPGLATDEQYF. DNA for the CDR3: TGTGCCAGCAGGCCGGGACTAGCAACGGACGAGCAGTACTTC. This chain joins TRBV6-1 and TRBJ2-7; 9 bases agree with TRBD2. Per the germline V gene, CDR1 is MNHNS and CDR2 is SASEGT. The trim removed 6 bases at V and 5 bases at J, leaving 8 bases unmatched. The CDR3 contains 14 residues.

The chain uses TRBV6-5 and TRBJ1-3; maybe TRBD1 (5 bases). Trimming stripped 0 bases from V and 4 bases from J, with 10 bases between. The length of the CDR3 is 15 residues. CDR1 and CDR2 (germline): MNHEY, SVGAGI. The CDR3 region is CASSYSTGPGNTIYF. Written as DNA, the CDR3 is TGTGCCAGCAGTTACTCAACAGGCCCGGGAAACACCATATATTTT.

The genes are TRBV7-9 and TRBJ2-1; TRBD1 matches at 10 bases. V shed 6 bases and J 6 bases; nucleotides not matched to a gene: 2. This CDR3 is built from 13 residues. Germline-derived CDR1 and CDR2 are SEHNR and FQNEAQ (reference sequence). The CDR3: CASSRQGANEQFF. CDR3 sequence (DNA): TGTGCCAGCAGTAGACAGGGGGCCAATGAGCAGTTCTTC.

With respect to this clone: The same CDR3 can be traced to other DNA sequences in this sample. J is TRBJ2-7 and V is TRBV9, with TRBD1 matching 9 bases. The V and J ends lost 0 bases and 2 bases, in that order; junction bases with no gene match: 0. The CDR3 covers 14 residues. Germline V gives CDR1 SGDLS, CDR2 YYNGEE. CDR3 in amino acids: CASSVGQGAYEQYF. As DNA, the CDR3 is TGTGCCAGCAGCGTAGGACAGGGGGCCTACGAGCAGTACTTC.

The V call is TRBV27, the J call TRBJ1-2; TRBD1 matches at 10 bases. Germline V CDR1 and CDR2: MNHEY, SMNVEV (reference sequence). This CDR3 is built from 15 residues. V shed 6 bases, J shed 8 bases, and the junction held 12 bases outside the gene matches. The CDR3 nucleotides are TGTGCCAGCAGCCCGAATTGGACAGGGGGAGGGGGCTACACCTTC. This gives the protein CASSPNWTGGGGYTF.

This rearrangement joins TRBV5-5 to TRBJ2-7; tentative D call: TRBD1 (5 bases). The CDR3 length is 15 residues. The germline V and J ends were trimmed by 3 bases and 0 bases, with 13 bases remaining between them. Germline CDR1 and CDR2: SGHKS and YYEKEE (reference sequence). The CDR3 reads CASSYTGLSSYEQYF. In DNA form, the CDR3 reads TGTGCCAGCAGCTACACAGGCCTCAGCTCCTACGAGCAGTACTTC.

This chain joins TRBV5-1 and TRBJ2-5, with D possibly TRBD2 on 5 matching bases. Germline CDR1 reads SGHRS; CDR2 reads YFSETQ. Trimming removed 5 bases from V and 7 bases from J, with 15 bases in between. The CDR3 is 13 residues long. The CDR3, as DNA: TGCGCCAGCAGTTCCGTACAAGAGGGGACCCAGTACTTC. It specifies CASSSVQEGTQYF.

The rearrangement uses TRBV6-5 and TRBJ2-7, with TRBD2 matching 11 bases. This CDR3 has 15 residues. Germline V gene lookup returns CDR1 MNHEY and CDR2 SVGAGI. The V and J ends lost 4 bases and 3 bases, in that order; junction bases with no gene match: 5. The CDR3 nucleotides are TGTGCCAGCAGTTCCGAGGGACTAGCGGTCTACGAGCAGTACTTC. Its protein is CASSSEGLAVYEQYF.

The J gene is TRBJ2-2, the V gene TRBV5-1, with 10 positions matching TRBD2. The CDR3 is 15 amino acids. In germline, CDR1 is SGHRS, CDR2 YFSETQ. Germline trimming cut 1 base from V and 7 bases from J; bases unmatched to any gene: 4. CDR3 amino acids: CASSLLSGRVGELFF. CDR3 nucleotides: TGCGCCAGCAGCTTGTTGAGCGGGAGGGTCGGGGAGCTGTTTTTT.

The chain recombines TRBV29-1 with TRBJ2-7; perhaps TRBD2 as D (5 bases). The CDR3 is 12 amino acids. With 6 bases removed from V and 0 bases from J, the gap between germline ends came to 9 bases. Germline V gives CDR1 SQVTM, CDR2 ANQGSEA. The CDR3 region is CSVTGNSYEQYF. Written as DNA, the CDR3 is TGCAGCGTCACCGGGAACTCCTACGAGCAGTACTTC.

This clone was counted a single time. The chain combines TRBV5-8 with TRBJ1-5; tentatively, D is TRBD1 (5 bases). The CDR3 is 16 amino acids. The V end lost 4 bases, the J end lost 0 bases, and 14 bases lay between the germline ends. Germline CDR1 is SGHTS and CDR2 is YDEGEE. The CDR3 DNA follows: TGTGCCAGCAGCCGAATTGACAGACATAGCAATCAGCCCCAGCATTTT. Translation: CASSRIDRHSNQPQHF.

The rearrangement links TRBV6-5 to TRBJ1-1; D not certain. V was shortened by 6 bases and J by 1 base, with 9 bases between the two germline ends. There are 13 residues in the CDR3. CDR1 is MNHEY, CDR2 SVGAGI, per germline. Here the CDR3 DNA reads TGTGCCAGCAGCAGACTGAAGAACACTGAAGCTTTCTTT. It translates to CASSRLKNTEAFF.

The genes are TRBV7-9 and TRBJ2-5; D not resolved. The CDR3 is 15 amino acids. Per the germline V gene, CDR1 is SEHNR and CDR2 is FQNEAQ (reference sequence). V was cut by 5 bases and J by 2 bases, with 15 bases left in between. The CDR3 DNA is TGTGCCAGCAGCCCCCCCAACCAGATTCAAGAGACCCAGTACTTC. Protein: CASSPPNQIQETQYF.

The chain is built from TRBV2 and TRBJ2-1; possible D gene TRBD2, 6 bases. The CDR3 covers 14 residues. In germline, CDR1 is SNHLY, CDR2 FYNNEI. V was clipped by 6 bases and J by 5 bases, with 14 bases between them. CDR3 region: CASSVGRGNNEQFF. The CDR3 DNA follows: TGTGCCAGCAGCGTCGGGAGAGGCAACAATGAGCAGTTCTTC. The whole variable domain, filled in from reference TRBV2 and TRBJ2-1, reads EPEVTQTPSHQVTQMGQEVILRCVPISNHLYFYWYRQILGQKVEFLVSFYNNEISEKSEIFDDQFSVERPDGSNFTLKIRSTKLEDSAMYFCASSVGRGNNEQFFGPGTRLTVL.

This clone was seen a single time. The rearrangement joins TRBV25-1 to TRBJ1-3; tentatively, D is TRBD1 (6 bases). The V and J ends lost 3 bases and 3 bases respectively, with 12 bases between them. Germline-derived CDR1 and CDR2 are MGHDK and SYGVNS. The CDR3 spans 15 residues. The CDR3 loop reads CASSESRGYGNTIYF. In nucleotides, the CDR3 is TGTGCCAGCAGTGAGTCCAGGGGCTATGGAAACACCATATATTTT.

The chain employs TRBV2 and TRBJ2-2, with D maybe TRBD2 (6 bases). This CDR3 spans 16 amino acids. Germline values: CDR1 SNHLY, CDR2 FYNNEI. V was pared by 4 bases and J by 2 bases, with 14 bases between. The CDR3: CASSGGGRVNTGELFF. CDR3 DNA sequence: TGTGCCAGCAGTGGGGGAGGCAGGGTTAACACCGGGGAGCTGTTTTTT.

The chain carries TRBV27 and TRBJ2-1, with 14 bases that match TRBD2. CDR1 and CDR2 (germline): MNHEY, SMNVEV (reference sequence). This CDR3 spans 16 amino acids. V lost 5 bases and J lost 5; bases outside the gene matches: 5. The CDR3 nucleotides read TGTGCCAGCAGTCCTGGACTAGCGGGAGGCCACAATGAGCAGTTCTTC. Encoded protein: CASSPGLAGGHNEQFF.